These 13 T cell receptor beta chains came from one sample sequenced in a study of blood T cell repertoires in COVID-19. Libraries were prepared by immunoSEQ multiplex PCR; TCRdb keeps only in-frame clonotypes and omits some of them. This sample has over 25,000 clones, with approximately 77% found just once. The sequenced material came from peripheral blood. These receptors all come from a man older than 75 with active or convalescent COVID-19.

The chain employs TRBV20-1 and TRBJ1-1, with D hard to call. This CDR3 contains 11 residues. V was cut by 7 bases and J by 1 base, with 7 bases left in between. The germline V gene encodes CDR1 DFQATT and CDR2 SNEGSKA (reference sequence). CDR3 loop: CSVERNTEAFF. CDR3 DNA sequence: TGCAGTGTAGAGAGGAACACTGAAGCTTTCTTT.

The rearrangement joins TRBV5-6 to TRBJ1-6, with D perhaps TRBD1 (6 bases). The length of the CDR3 is 14 residues. Per germline, CDR1 SGHDT and CDR2 YYEEEE. Between the trimmed V and J ends, which lost 4 bases and 7 bases, there was a span of 12 bases. The CDR3, as DNA: TGTGCCAGCAGCCGGGACACGCCAAATTCACCCCTCCACTTT. The encoded protein is CASSRDTPNSPLHF.

This clone came up a few times. This chain links TRBV7-3 with TRBJ2-1; D may be TRBD1 (6 bases). CDR1 is SGHTA and CDR2 is FQGTGA in the germline V gene. V was trimmed by 5 bases and J by 4 bases, leaving 18 bases between them. This CDR3 spans 16 amino acids. CDR3 coding DNA: TGTGCCAGCAGCAACCTCCCGGGACACGGATACAATGAGCAGTTCTTC. Its protein is CASSNLPGHGYNEQFF.

V is TRBV19 and J is TRBJ1-6; D remains unclear. Germline V lookup: CDR1 LNHDA, CDR2 SQIVND (reference sequence). The CDR3 contains 14 residues. V lost 3 bases and J 5 bases, leaving 8 bases between the germline ends. The DNA of the CDR3 is TGTGCCAGTAGTATCCGCCAGAATAATTCACCCCTCCACTTT. Translating gives CASSIRQNNSPLHF.

V and J are TRBV12-3 or TRBV12-4 and TRBJ2-7; 7 bases agree with TRBD1. V shed 5 bases and J 9 bases; nucleotides not matched to a gene: 7. CDR3 size: 12 residues. CDR3 amino acids: CASSPDRYGQYF. In nucleotides, the CDR3 is TGTGCCAGCAGTCCGGACAGGTATGGGCAGTACTTC.

Regarding this clone: Germline and junction disagree at one end, which may indicate a read error. The CDR3 nucleotides are TGTGCCAGTAGCTCCCAGGGTCCTGACACTGAAGCTTTCTTT. Translated, it gives CASSSQGPDTEAFF. The chain is built from TRBV7-3 and TRBJ1-1; maybe TRBD1 (5 bases). The germline gives CDR1 SGHTA, CDR2 FQGTGA. The CDR3 is made up of 14 amino acids.

The V gene is TRBV18, the J gene TRBJ2-5, with a tentative D call TRBD1 (6 bases). The V end lost 4 bases, the J end lost 2 bases, and 8 bases lay between the germline ends. The CDR3 spans 13 residues. The germline CDR1 and CDR2 sequences are KGHSH and LQKENI. Here the CDR3 reads CASSLQGQETQYF. The CDR3 DNA reads TGTGCCAGCTCACTACAGGGTCAAGAGACCCAGTACTTC. Complete variable domain (other parts from reference TRBV18 and TRBJ2-5): NAGVMQNPRHLVRRRGQEARLRCSPMKGHSHVYWYRQLPEEGLKFMVYLQKENIIDESGMPKERFSAEFPKEGPSILRIQQVVRGDSAAYFCASSLQGQETQYFGPGTRLLVL.

V is TRBV4-2 and J is TRBJ1-1; a possible D gene is TRBD1 (6 bases). The CDR3 has 16 amino acids. Trimming took off 4 bases at V and 8 bases at J, with 23 bases between the two ends. CDR1 is LGHNA, CDR2 YNFKEQ, per germline. The CDR3, as DNA: TGTGCCAGCAGCCCCCTGACAGGTTCACGTACCTCCGAAGCTTTCTTT. Amino acid sequence: CASSPLTGSRTSEAFF.

The rearrangement joins TRBV4-3 to TRBJ2-2; 9 nucleotides match TRBD2. Germline V gene data show CDR1 as LGHNA and CDR2 as YSLEER. The V and J ends lost 0 bases and 6 bases, in that order; junction bases with no gene match: 8. The CDR3 runs to 17 residues. The DNA for the CDR3 is TGCGCCAGCAGCCAAGATCGGGGTAGCGGGAGTGCCGGGGAGCTGTTTTTT. The encoded protein is CASSQDRGSGSAGELFF.

The chain carries TRBV7-9 and TRBJ1-4, with a tentative D call TRBD1 (5 bases). The CDR3 is 14 amino acids. Trimming pared 1 base from V and 7 bases from J, leaving 10 bases between. From germline, CDR1 is SEHNR and CDR2 FQNEAQ (reference sequence). In DNA form, the CDR3 reads TGTGCCAGCAGCTTAGGGCTGGGGGGTGAAAAACTGTTTTTT. Amino acids: CASSLGLGGEKLFF.

The V call is TRBV11-3, the J call TRBJ2-2; 8 bases are shared with TRBD2. The CDR3 contains 15 residues. With V trimmed by 6 bases and J by 6 bases, 9 bases remained unmatched. The germline V gene encodes CDR1 SGHNT and CDR2 YENEEA. The chain's CDR3 is CASSRTGGPPGELFF. As DNA, the CDR3 is TGTGCCAGCAGTCGTACGGGAGGGCCTCCCGGGGAGCTGTTTTTT. The whole variable domain, filled in from reference TRBV11-3 and TRBJ2-2, reads EAGVVQSPRYKIIEKKQPVAFWCNPISGHNTLYWYLQNLGQGPELLIRYENEEAVDDSQLPKDRFSAERLKGVDSTLKIQPAELGDSAVYLCASSRTGGPPGELFFGEGSRLTVL.

The chain is built from TRBV3-1 (or the pseudogene TRBV3-2) and TRBJ2-4, with D perhaps matching TRBD1 (6 bases). V was pared by 0 bases and J by 1 base, with 16 bases between. The CDR3 consists of 18 residues. Germline V gene sequence: CDR1 LGHDT, CDR2 YNNKEL (reference sequence). In DNA form, the CDR3 reads TGTGCCAGCAGCCAAGAGGGCATAGGGGGAGTGGCCAAAAACATTCAGTACTTC. This translates into CASSQEGIGGVAKNIQYF.

The table lists this clone with a few counts. The V and J genes are TRBV9 and TRBJ2-1; 7 bases line up with TRBD2. The CDR3 spans 15 residues. Trimming took 4 bases from V and 0 from J; bases not matched to a gene: 4. Germline lookup yields CDR1 SGDLS and CDR2 YYNGEE. The CDR3 sequence is CASSKSGISYNEQFF. The DNA for the CDR3 is TGTGCCAGCAGCAAGAGCGGGATCTCCTACAATGAGCAGTTCTTC.